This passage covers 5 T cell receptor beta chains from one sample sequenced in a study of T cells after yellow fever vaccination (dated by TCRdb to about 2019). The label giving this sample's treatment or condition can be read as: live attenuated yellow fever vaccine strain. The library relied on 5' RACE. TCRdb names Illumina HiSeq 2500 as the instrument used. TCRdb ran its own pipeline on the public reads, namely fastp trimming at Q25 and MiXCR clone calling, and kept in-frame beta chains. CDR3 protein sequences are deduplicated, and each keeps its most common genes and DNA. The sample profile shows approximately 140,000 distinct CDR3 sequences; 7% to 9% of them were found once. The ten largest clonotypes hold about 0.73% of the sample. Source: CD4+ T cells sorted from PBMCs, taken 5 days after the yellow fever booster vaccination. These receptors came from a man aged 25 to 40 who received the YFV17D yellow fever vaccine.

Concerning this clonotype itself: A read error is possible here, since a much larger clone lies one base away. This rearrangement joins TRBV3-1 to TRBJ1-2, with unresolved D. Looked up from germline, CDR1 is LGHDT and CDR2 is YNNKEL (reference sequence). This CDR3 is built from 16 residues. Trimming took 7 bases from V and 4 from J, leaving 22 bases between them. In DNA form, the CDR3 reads TGTGCCAGCACCCTCTCCAGGATAGGTGGCCGCTATGGCTACACCTTC. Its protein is CASTLSRIGGRYGYTF.

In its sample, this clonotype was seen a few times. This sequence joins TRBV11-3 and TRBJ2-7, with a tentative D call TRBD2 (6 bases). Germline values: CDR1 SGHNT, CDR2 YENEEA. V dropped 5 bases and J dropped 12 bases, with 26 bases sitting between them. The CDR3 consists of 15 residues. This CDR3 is CASSPPQGQDSGGYF. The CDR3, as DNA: TGTGCCAGCAGCCCCCCGCAGGGCCAGGATAGCGGAGGGTACTTC. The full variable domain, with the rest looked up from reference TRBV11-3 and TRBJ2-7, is EAGVVQSPRYKIIEKKQPVAFWCNPISGHNTLYWYLQNLGQGPELLIRYENEEAVDDSQLPKDRFSAERLKGVDSTLKIQPAELGDSAVYLCASSPPQGQDSGGYFGPGTRLTVT.

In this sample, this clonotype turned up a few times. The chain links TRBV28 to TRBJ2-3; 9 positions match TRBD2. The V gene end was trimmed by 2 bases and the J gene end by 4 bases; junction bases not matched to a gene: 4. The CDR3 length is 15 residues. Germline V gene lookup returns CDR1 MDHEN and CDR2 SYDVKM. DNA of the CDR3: TGTGCCAGCAGTTTAGCGGGAGGGTTGGCAGATACGCAGTATTTT. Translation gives CASSLAGGLADTQYF. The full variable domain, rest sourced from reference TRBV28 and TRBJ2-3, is DVKVTQSSRYLVKRTGEKVFLECVQDMDHENMFWYRQDPGLGLRLIYFSYDVKMKEKGDIPEGYSVSREKKERFSLILESASTNQTSMYLCASSLAGGLADTQYFGPGTRLTVL.

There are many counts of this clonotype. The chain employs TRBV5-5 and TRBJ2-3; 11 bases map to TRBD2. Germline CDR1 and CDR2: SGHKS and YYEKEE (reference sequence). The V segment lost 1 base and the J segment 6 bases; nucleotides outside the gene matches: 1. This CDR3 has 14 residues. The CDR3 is CASSLPSGRDTQYF. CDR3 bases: TGTGCCAGCAGCTTGCCTAGCGGGAGGGATACGCAGTATTTT. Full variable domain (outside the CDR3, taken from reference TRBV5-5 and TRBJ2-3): DAGVTQSPTHLIKTRGQQVTLRCSPISGHKSVSWYQQVLGQGPQFIFQYYEKEERGRGNFPDRFSARQFPNYSSELNVNALLLGDSALYLCASSLPSGRDTQYFGPGTRLTVL.

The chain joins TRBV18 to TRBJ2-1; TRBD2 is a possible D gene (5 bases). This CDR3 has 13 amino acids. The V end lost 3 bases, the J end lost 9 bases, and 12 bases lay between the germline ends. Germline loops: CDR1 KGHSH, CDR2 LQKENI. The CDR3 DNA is TGTGCCAGCTCACCCACTAGGAAGCTTGAGCAGTTCTTC. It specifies CASSPTRKLEQFF.